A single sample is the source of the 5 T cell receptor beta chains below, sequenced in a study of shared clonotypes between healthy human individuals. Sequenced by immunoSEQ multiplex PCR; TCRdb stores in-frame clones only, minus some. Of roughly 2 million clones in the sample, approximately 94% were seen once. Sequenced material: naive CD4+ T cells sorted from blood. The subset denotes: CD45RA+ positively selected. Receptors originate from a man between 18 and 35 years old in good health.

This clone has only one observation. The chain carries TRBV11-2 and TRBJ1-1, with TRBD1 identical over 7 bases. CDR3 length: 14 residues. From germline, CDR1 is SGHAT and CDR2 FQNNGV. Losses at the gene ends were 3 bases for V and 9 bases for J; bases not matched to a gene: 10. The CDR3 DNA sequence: TGTGCCAGCAGCTTTGGATCGGACAGGACAAAAGCTTTCTTT. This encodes CASSFGSDRTKAFF. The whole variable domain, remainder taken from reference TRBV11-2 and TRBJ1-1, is EAGVAQSPRYKIIEKRQSVAFWCNPISGHATLYWYQQILGQGPKLLIQFQNNGVVDDSQLPKDRFSAERLKGVDSTLKIQPAKLEDSAVYLCASSFGSDRTKAFFGQGTRLTVV.

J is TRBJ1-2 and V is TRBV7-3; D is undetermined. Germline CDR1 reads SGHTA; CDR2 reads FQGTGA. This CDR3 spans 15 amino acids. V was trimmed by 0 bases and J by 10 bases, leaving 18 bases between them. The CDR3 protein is CASSLTFNEPLDYTF. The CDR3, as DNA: TGTGCCAGCAGCTTAACGTTTAACGAACCCCTTGACTACACCTTC.

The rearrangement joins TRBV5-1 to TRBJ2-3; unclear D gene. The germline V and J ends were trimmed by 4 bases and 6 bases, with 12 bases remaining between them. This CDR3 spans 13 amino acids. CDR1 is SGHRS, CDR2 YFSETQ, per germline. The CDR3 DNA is TGCGCCAGCAGCCCCTATCTAACGGATACGCAGTATTTT. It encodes CASSPYLTDTQYF.

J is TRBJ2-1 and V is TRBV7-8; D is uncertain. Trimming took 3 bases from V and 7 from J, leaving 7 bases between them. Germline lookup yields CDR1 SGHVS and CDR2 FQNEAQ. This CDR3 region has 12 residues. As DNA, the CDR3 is TGTGCCAGCAGCTTCTGGGGAAATGAGCAGTTCTTC. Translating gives CASSFWGNEQFF.

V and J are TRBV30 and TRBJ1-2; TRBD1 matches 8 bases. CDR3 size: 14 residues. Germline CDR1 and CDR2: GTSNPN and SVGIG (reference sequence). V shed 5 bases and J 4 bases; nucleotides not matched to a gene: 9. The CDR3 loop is CAWARQGLSYGYTF. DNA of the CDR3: TGTGCCTGGGCACGACAGGGGTTGAGCTATGGCTACACCTTC.